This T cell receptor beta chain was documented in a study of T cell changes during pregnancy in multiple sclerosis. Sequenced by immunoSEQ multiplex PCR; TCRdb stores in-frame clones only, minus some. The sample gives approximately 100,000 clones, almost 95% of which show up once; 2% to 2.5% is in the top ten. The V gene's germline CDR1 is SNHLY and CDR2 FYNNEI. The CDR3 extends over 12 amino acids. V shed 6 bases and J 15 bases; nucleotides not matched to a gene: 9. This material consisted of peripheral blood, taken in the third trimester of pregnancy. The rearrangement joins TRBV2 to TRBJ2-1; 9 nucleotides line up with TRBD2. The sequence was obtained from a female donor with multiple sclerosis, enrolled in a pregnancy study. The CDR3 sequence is CASSESGRPSFF. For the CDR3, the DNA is TGTGCCAGCAGCGAAAGCGGGAGGCCTTCGTTCTTC.